These 26 T cell receptor beta chains were sequenced from one sample in a study of control samples from healthy donors and cancer patients. Here immunoSEQ multiplex PCR was the method, and the copy in TCRdb shows in-frame clones only, minus some. The table includes 150,000 to 200,000 clones, almost 90% detected once. Sequencing was performed on blood. The receptors were sampled from a man between 18 and 35 years old in good health.

In this sample, this clone turned up once. This chain joins TRBV6-8 and TRBJ2-7; D is uncertain. The CDR3 length is 17 residues. V was trimmed by 6 bases and J by 0 bases, leaving 21 bases between them. CDR1 MNHGY and CDR2 SAAAGT come from the germline V gene. The CDR3 is CASSHRSRTESSYEQYF. The DNA for the CDR3 is TGTGCCAGCAGCCACCGCTCCCGGACGGAGAGCTCCTACGAGCAGTACTTC.

CDR3 nucleotides: TGTGCCAGCAGCTTAAAGTCGCAGACTAATGAAAAACTGTTTTTT. This encodes CASSLKSQTNEKLFF. V and J are TRBV5-4 and TRBJ1-4; D not certain. CDR1 is SGHNT, CDR2 YYREEE, per germline (reference sequence). The V end was cut by 2 bases, the J end by 2 bases, with 10 bases between. This CDR3 has 15 amino acids.

The chain uses TRBV19 and TRBJ1-5; no reliable D call. Trimming pared 6 bases from V and 3 bases from J, leaving 9 bases between. This CDR3 is built from 13 residues. Germline assignment: CDR1 LNHDA and CDR2 SQIVND (reference sequence). CDR3 in amino acids: CASRGRTNQPQHF. The CDR3 region has the DNA TGTGCCAGTAGGGGCCGGACCAATCAGCCCCAGCATTTT.

The chain is built from TRBV29-1 and TRBJ2-3, with 8 bases lining up with TRBD1. CDR3 length: 17 amino acids. CDR1 is SQVTM and CDR2 is ANQGSEA in the germline V gene. V was clipped by 1 base and J by 5 bases; unmatched bases: 14. The DNA of the CDR3 is TGCAGCGTTGAAGGTACCGGACAGGGTGGGTGGAAAGATACGCAGTATTTT. Its translation: CSVEGTGQGGWKDTQYF.

V and J are TRBV5-6 and TRBJ2-7, with unresolved D. The CDR3 sequence is 13 residues long. V was clipped by 2 bases and J by 3 bases, with 9 bases between them. Germline CDR1 reads SGHDT; CDR2 reads YYEEEE. The CDR3 nucleotides are TGTGCCAGCAGCTTTGGAAGAGTCTACGAGCAGTACTTC. Protein: CASSFGRVYEQYF.

This chain links TRBV6-1 with TRBJ2-3; D unresolved. This CDR3 spans 13 amino acids. The V and J ends lost 3 bases and 0 bases respectively, with 4 bases between them. CDR1 is MNHNS and CDR2 is SASEGT in the germline V gene. The CDR3 sequence: CASSDPSTDTQYF. CDR3 coding DNA: TGTGCCAGCAGTGACCCGAGCACAGATACGCAGTATTTT.

This rearrangement joins TRBV29-1 to TRBJ1-1, with 8 bases identical to TRBD1. The ends lost 7 bases at V and 11 bases at J; junction bases unmatched: 18. Per the germline V gene, CDR1 is SQVTM and CDR2 is ANQGSEA. CDR3 length: 14 residues. CDR3 loop: CSALLLRDRPGAFF. The DNA for the CDR3 is TGCAGCGCTCTTTTACTACGGGACAGGCCTGGGGCTTTCTTT.

With respect to this clone: Different DNA sequences within this sample yield the same CDR3. The V gene is TRBV6-5, the J gene TRBJ2-7, with a possible D match to TRBD2 (5 bases). CDR1 and CDR2 from the germline V gene are MNHEY and SVGAGI. This CDR3 is built from 11 residues. Deletions cut 5 bases from V and 4 bases from J, with 6 bases between. The DNA for the CDR3 is TGTGCCAGCAGTCGGAGGTACGAGCAGTACTTC. This encodes CASSRRYEQYF.

This chain connects TRBV7-2 to TRBJ2-5, with D unresolved. Deletions cut 0 bases from V and 2 bases from J, with 7 bases between. Per the germline V gene, CDR1 is SGHTA and CDR2 is FQGNSA. This CDR3 has 14 residues. The CDR3, as DNA: TGTGCCAGCAGCTTAGCTCCGGCACAAGAGACCCAGTACTTC. It codes for CASSLAPAQETQYF. Variable domain in full (rest from reference TRBV7-2 and TRBJ2-5): GAGVSQSPSNKVTEKGKDVELRCDPISGHTALYWYRQSLGQGLEFLIYFQGNSAPDKSGLPSDRFSAERTGGSVSTLTIQRTQQEDSAVYLCASSLAPAQETQYFGPGTRLLVL.

This clone has a handful of counts. The chain employs TRBV6-5 and TRBJ2-5; tentative D call: TRBD2 (6 bases). The CDR3 has 14 residues. CDR1 is MNHEY, CDR2 SVGAGI, per germline. V was pared by 0 bases and J by 5 bases, with 10 bases between. The CDR3 region is CASSYSGGIETQYF. CDR3 nucleotide sequence: TGTGCCAGCAGTTACTCGGGGGGTATTGAGACCCAGTACTTC.

The rearrangement joins TRBV5-1 to TRBJ2-2, with 7 bases fitting TRBD2. CDR1 and CDR2 (germline): SGHRS, YFSETQ. The CDR3 loop spans 14 amino acids. V shed 3 bases, J shed 4 bases, and the junction held 3 bases outside the gene matches. In DNA form, the CDR3 reads TGCGCCAGCAGCTCCCCGGGGGGCACCGGGGAGCTGTTTTTT. Its translation is CASSSPGGTGELFF.

The chain combines TRBV7-3 with TRBJ2-1; D gene unclear. Germline CDR1 is SGHTA and CDR2 is FQGTGA. V lost 5 bases and J lost 5, with 10 bases in between. CDR3 length equals 13 residues. The CDR3 reads CASSRALDNEQFF. The CDR3 nucleotides are TGTGCCAGCAGCCGGGCCCTCGACAATGAGCAGTTCTTC.

The V gene is TRBV29-1, the J gene TRBJ2-7; tentatively, D is TRBD1 or TRBD2 (5 bases each). The V end lost 2 bases, the J end lost 10 bases, and 15 bases lay between the germline ends. The CDR3 contains 12 residues. Germline V gives CDR1 SQVTM, CDR2 ANQGSEA. The CDR3 loop is CSVERGAGIQYF. The CDR3 DNA follows: TGCAGCGTTGAAAGAGGGGCAGGGATCCAGTACTTC.

The chain couples TRBV9 to TRBJ2-7; 11 nucleotides align to TRBD2. Germline-derived CDR1 and CDR2 are SGDLS and YYNGEE. Trimming at V came to 2 bases and at J to 5 bases, leaving 6 bases not matched to a gene. The CDR3 extends over 15 amino acids. Here the CDR3 reads CASSVEGTSGDEQYF. The CDR3 DNA sequence: TGTGCCAGCAGCGTGGAGGGGACTAGCGGCGACGAGCAGTACTTC.

The gene calls are TRBV7-3 and TRBJ2-3; 15 bases agree with TRBD2. Germline values: CDR1 SGHTA, CDR2 FQGTGA. The junction had 8 bases not matched to a gene; V was cut back by 5 bases and J by 2 bases. This CDR3 has 18 residues. The CDR3 reads CASSPKGLAGGSTDTQYF. CDR3 coding DNA: TGTGCCAGCAGCCCAAAAGGACTAGCGGGGGGGTCCACAGATACGCAGTATTTT.

DNA of the CDR3: TGCGCCAGCAGCCAAGTATATCAGATGGACCGTCAGACCTACGAGCAGTACTTC. Translation gives CASSQVYQMDRQTYEQYF. The chain carries TRBV4-1 and TRBJ2-7; D is unresolved. The length of the CDR3 is 18 residues. Germline V gene data show CDR1 as MGHRA and CDR2 as YSYEKL. The germline V and J ends were trimmed by 1 base and 2 bases, with 21 bases remaining between them.

Here the CDR3 reads CASSRTDTQYF. Here the CDR3 DNA reads TGTGCCAGCAGCCGCACAGATACGCAGTATTTT. The rearrangement joins TRBV12-3 or TRBV12-4 to TRBJ2-3; D not resolved. Trimming shortened V by 6 bases and J by 1 base, and 2 bases separated the two germline ends. The CDR3 has 11 residues.

The rearrangement joins TRBV7-2 to TRBJ1-4; D is uncertain. The length of the CDR3 is 13 residues. V lost 6 bases, J lost 8 bases, and 13 bases lay in between. Germline assignment: CDR1 SGHTA and CDR2 FQGNSA. CDR3: CASRSGMGEKLFF. CDR3 in DNA: TGTGCCAGCAGGTCAGGAATGGGAGAAAAACTGTTTTTT.

The chain carries TRBV3-1 (or the pseudogene TRBV3-2) and TRBJ2-7, with TRBD1 matching 8 bases. Germline CDR1 is LGHDT and CDR2 is YNNKEL (reference sequence). V dropped 1 base and J dropped 3; count of bases not matched to a gene: 5. This CDR3 has 15 residues. The CDR3 coding sequence is TGTGCCAGCAGCCAAGCAAAAGGACAGGGCTACGAGCAGTACTTC. Its translation: CASSQAKGQGYEQYF.

The J gene is TRBJ1-3, the V gene TRBV4-2; a weak D match, TRBD1 (5 bases). This CDR3 comprises 17 residues. V lost 1 base to trimming and J lost 0 bases, with 13 bases between them. Germline CDR1 is LGHNA and CDR2 is YNFKEQ. CDR3 DNA sequence: TGTGCCAGCAGCCAAGGGATAGCAAGGGGCTCTGGAAACACCATATATTTT. Translating it yields CASSQGIARGSGNTIYF.

This clone was observed once. The rearrangement links TRBV5-6 to TRBJ1-3; D is perhaps TRBD1 (5 bases). The CDR3 extends over 13 amino acids. The V gene lost 1 base and the J gene lost 8 bases, with 10 bases spanning the gap. Per germline, CDR1 SGHDT and CDR2 YYEEEE. The CDR3 here is CASSLTVRDTIYF. The CDR3, as DNA: TGTGCCAGCAGCTTGACGGTCAGGGACACCATATATTTT.

The J gene is TRBJ2-5, the V gene TRBV10-3, with D possibly matching TRBD2 (5 bases). Deletions cut 6 bases from V and 11 bases from J, with 16 bases between. Germline-derived CDR1 and CDR2 are ENHRY and SYGVKD. This CDR3 spans 12 amino acids. CDR3 region: CAISQLDGGQYF. The CDR3, as DNA: TGTGCCATCAGCCAATTAGATGGAGGACAGTACTTC.

J is TRBJ2-3 and V is TRBV6-2 or TRBV6-3, with a possible D match to TRBD2 (7 bases). Looked up from germline, CDR1 is MNHEY and CDR2 is SVGEGT. This CDR3 region has 17 residues. V dropped 5 bases and J dropped 2 bases, with 20 bases sitting between them. In DNA, the CDR3 is TGTGCCAGCAGTCCCGTCGTGGCGGGGGCCCTCACAGATACGCAGTATTTT. Protein sequence: CASSPVVAGALTDTQYF.

J is TRBJ2-6 and V is TRBV5-1, with D unresolved. The CDR3 totals 18 residues. CDR1 is SGHRS, CDR2 YFSETQ, per germline. Trimming pared 0 bases from V and 1 base from J, leaving 14 bases between. The CDR3 protein is CASSLDGWTLSGANVLTF. The CDR3 region has the DNA TGCGCCAGCAGCTTGGACGGGTGGACCCTTTCTGGGGCCAACGTCCTGACTTTC.

J is TRBJ2-5 and V is TRBV2; D tentatively fits TRBD1 or TRBD2 (6 bases each). The CDR3 covers 15 residues. Trimming took 2 bases from V and 7 from J, leaving 17 bases between them. In germline, CDR1 is SNHLY, CDR2 FYNNEI. The CDR3 DNA reads TGTGCCAGCAGTGAACAAAGGGGGGCAAGCGGGACCCAGTACTTC. Amino acid sequence: CASSEQRGASGTQYF.

The rearrangement uses TRBV18 and TRBJ2-3, with 8 bases matching TRBD2. This CDR3 has 19 amino acids. Unmatched junction bases numbered 13, after V lost 2 bases and J lost 0 bases. Looked up from germline, CDR1 is KGHSH and CDR2 is LQKENI. The CDR3 DNA is TGTGCCAGCTCACCAGGACTCGAGCGGGGGATCACTAGCACAGATACGCAGTATTTT. It encodes CASSPGLERGITSTDTQYF. Combining the CDR3 with reference TRBV18 and TRBJ2-3 gives the whole variable domain NAGVMQNPRHLVRRRGQEARLRCSPMKGHSHVYWYRQLPEEGLKFMVYLQKENIIDESGMPKERFSAEFPKEGPSILRIQQVVRGDSAAYFCASSPGLERGITSTDTQYFGPGTRLTVL.